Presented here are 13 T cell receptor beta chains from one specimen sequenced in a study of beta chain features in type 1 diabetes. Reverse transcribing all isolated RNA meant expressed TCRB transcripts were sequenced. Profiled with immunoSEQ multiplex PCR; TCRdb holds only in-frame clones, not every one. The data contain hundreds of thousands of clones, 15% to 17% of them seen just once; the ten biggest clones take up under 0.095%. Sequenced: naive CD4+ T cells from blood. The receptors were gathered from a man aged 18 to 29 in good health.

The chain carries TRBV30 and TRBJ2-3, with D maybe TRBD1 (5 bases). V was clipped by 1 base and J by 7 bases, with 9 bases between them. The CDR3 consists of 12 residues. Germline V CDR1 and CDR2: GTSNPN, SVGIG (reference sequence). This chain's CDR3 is CAWSAPGYTQYF. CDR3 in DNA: TGTGCCTGGAGTGCGCCAGGGTATACGCAGTATTTT.

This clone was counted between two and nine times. CDR3 bases: TGCGCCAGCAGCTTCCAGGGTTGGAATGAGCAGTTCTTC. Translating it yields CASSFQGWNEQFF. The V and J genes are TRBV5-1 and TRBJ2-1; maybe TRBD1 (5 bases). This CDR3 spans 13 amino acids. The ends were cut back, 2 bases at V and 7 bases at J, with 10 bases in the middle. The V gene's germline CDR1 is SGHRS and CDR2 YFSETQ.

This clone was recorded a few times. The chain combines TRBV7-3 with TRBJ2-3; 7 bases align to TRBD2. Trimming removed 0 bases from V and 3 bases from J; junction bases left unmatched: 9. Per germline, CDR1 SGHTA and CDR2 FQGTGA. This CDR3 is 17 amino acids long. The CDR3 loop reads CASSLTVRGRGTDTQYF. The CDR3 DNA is TGTGCCAGCAGCTTAACGGTTCGCGGGAGAGGGACAGATACGCAGTATTTT.

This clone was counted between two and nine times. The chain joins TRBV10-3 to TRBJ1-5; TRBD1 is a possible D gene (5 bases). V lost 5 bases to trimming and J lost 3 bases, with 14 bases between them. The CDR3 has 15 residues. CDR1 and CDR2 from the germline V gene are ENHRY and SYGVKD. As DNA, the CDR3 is TGTGCCATCAGTCCGACAGTCATCCTCAATCAGCCCCAGCATTTT. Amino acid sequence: CAISPTVILNQPQHF.

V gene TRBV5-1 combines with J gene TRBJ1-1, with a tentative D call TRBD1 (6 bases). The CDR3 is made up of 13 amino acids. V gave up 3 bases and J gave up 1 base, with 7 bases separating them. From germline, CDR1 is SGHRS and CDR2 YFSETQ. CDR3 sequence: CASSSGANTEAFF. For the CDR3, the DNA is TGCGCCAGCAGCTCGGGGGCGAACACTGAAGCTTTCTTT.

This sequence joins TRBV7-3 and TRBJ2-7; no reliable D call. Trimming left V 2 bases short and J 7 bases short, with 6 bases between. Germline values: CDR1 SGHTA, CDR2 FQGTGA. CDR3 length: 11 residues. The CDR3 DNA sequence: TGTGCCAGCAGCTTACCCAGGGAGCAGTACTTC. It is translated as CASSLPREQYF.

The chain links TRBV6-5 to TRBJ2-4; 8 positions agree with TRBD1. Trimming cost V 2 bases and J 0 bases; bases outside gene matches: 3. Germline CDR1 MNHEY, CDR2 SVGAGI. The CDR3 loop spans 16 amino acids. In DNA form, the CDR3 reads TGTGCCAGCAGTTACCGGACAGGGACAGCCAAAAACATTCAGTACTTC. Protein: CASSYRTGTAKNIQYF.

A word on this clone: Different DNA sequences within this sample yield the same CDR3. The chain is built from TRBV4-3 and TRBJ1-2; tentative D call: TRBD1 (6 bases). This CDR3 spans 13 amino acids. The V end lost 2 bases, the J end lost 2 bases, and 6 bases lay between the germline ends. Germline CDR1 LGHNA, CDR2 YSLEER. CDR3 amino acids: CASSQQGNYGYTF. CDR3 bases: TGCGCCAGCAGCCAACAGGGGAACTATGGCTACACCTTC.

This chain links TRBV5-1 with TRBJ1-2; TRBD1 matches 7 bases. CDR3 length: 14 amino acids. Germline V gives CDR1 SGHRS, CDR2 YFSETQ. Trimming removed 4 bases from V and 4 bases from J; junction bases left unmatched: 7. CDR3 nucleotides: TGCGCCAGCAGCGGGACGGGACAGATCTATGGCTACACCTTC. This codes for CASSGTGQIYGYTF.

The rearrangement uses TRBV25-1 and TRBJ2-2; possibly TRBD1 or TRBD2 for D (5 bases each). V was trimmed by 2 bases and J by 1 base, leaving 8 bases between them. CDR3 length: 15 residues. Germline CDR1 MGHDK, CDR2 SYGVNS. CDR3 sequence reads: CASSEEGMNTGELFF. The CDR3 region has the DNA TGTGCCAGCAGTGAAGAGGGGATGAACACCGGGGAGCTGTTTTTT. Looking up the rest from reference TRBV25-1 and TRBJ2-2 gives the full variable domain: EADIYQTPRYLVIGTGKKITLECSQTMGHDKMYWYQQDPGMELHLIHYSYGVNSTEKGDLSSESTVSRIRTEHFPLTLESARPSHTSQYLCASSEEGMNTGELFFGEGSRLTVL.

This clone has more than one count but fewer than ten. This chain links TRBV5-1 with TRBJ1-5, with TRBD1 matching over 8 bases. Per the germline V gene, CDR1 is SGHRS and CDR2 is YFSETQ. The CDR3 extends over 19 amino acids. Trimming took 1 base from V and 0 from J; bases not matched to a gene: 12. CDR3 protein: CASSLQRDRYSDSNQPQHF. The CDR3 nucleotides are TGCGCCAGCAGCTTGCAACGGGACAGGTACTCCGATAGCAATCAGCCCCAGCATTTT.

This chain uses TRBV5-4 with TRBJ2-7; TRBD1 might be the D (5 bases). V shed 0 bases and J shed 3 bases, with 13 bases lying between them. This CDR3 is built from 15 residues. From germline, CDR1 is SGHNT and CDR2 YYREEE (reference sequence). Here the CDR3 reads CASSLDTGGRYEQYF. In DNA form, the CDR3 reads TGTGCCAGCAGCTTGGATACAGGTGGGCGCTACGAGCAGTACTTC.

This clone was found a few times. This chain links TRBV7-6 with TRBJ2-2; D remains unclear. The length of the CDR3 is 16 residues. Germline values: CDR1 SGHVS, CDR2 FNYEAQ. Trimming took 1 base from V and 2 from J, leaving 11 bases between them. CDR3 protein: CASSLGQIINTGELFF. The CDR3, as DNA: TGTGCCAGCAGCTTAGGTCAAATCATCAACACCGGGGAGCTGTTTTTT.